The rows below give T cell receptor beta chains drawn from one sample of a study of T-cell memory formation after mild COVID-19. TCRdb recomputed calls from the 5' RACE reads with MiXCR, one row per CDR3 protein. The table lists 98,000 or so distinct CDR3 sequences, roughly a sixth of them singletons, with roughly 5.5% in the top ten. Sequencing was done on a sample of PBMCs or a T cell subset sorted from them (not recorded which). Every receptor here comes from a man in his late teens or twenties who had mild COVID-19 (a few samples of this study predate the infection). Cell type and time point are not known. Both conserved end residues are part of each CDR3.

v_call | cdr3_length | cdr3_aa
TRBV11-1 | 16 | CASSYRHWGTTSPLHF
TRBV5-1 | 14 | CASSPPLAGDTQYF
TRBV20-1 | 14 | CSARDRGRKGTQYF
TRBV7-2 | 10 | CASSEDTQYF
TRBV27 | 12 | CASRTGGTEAFF
TRBV4-3 | 16 | CASSAQGISGANVLTF
TRBV20-1 | 11 | CSPVGETEAFF
TRBV11-2 | 12 | CASSPPRYGYTF
TRBV20-1 | 15 | CSATGQGMSQETQYF
TRBV5-6 | 15 | CASSLGQGKWSGYTF
TRBV7-2 | 14 | CASSLVQGAGTQYF
TRBV27 | 14 | CASSFSGTYYEQYF
TRBV12-3/TRBV12-4 | 14 | CASTIGPDQETQYF
TRBV4-3 | 16 | CASSGLAGALHNEQFF
TRBV7-2 | 14 | CASSPTGTGTSQYF
TRBV19 | 11 | CASKAGDTQYF
TRBV20-1 | 12 | CSATEGRETQYF
TRBV20-1 | 15 | CSARDPRQPNTEAFF
TRBV20-1 | 13 | CSARPRLAGGWFF
TRBV20-1 | 13 | CSARQGINQPQHF
TRBV28 | 14 | CASSLLGGNYGYTF
TRBV5-1 | 16 | CASSPQDRVGVNEQFF
TRBV9 | 16 | CASSLRDAHPNEKLFF
TRBV7-9 | 15 | CAGQQGLANTGELFF
TRBV9 | 14 | CASSAVDGRNEQFF
TRBV11-3 | 14 | CASSRGGDTDTQYF
TRBV5-1 | 16 | CASRTQGGSYNSPLHF
TRBV7-2 | 16 | CASSLGQTSLGETQYF
TRBV7-9 | 15 | CASSLGGGSNQPQHF
TRBV20-1 | 13 | CSAFRFGNYGYTF
TRBV20-1 | 13 | CSARGAPNSPLHF
TRBV10-2 | 13 | CASSDRERTEAFF
TRBV21-1 | 17 | CASSKDRTGPSQETQYF
TRBV6-2/TRBV6-3 | 15 | CASSSVLPVMNEQFF
TRBV7-9 | 16 | CASSPGGLAVYNEQFF
TRBV6-1 | 15 | CASSGGHLNTGELFF
TRBV5-1 | 20 | CASSLEALAGGSLRGDTQYF
TRBV2 | 11 | CARRGQETQYF
TRBV12-3/TRBV12-4 | 15 | CASSFGGSGANVLTF
TRBV11-3 | 13 | CASSLGATGELFF
TRBV5-1 | 13 | CASSDRTDNEQFF
TRBV5-1 | 15 | CASSQIGWENTEAFF
TRBV14 | 12 | CATGFSGNTIYF
TRBV5-1 | 17 | CASSIGTSGGYDDTQYF
TRBV10-3 | 14 | CAISDMGTQETQYF
TRBV5-1 | 15 | CASSLEFRKADTQYF
TRBV29-1 | 11 | CSVAADTGYTF
TRBV28 | 15 | CASSLGGLTHGELFF
TRBV6-2/TRBV6-3 | 13 | CASTTIEGYGYTF
TRBV4-3 | 19 | CASSQDALAGALQNNEQFF
TRBV5-1 | 15 | CASSFFLAGQETQYF